This T cell receptor beta chain was captured by sequencing in a study of blood T cells in healthy people across ages (dated by TCRdb to between 2014 and 2016). General notes on the study: In model experiments, template switching captured about one uniquely barcoded TCR beta cDNA molecule for every two T cells. To track age-related changes in TCR beta repertoire diversity, the study relied on deep sequencing normalized with unique cDNA molecular identifiers. Two additional independent replicas of 1 million unique cDNA reads from the same blood draw were analyzed for two donors (one aged 18 to 30 and one aged 80 or older). Four age groups were formed from the donors: young (average roughly 16 years), middle-aged (approximately 39), aged (62) and long-lived (roughly 81). Results and caveats for the whole study, not just this receptor: As age increased, observed TCR beta diversity per million T cells dropped in a roughly linear way, and a significant reduction was already evident by age around 41. Compared with the aged group, more naive CD4+ T cells, fewer expanded clones and increased TCR diversity were shown by the long-lived group, suggesting age selection. Observed TCR beta diversity correlated strongly with the percentage of naive T cells measured by flow cytometry. Because profiling used bulk unsorted PBMCs, naive and antigen-experienced compartments could not be compared conclusively. Estimates of total diversity based on one million sequenced T cells were regarded as lower bounds and as underestimates. Donor CMV infection status was unknown, potentially confounding age-related changes in expanded clonotypes.

The CDR3 spans 21 residues, from the cysteine through the phenylalanine. Only the CDR3 portion is preserved as DNA: 63 bases, with reading frame beginning at the first base. CDR1 and CDR2 (SSHAT, FNYEAQ) derive from the germline V gene (reference sequence). Worth noting for this clonotype: Its cognate antigen has yet to be identified. The junction differs from germline at one of its ends, possibly a read error.

The method was 5' RACE. The run used an Illumina HiSeq 2500. A second 7 to 11 cycle PCR used a sample-barcoded 5' primer and a J-beta primer mix. A template-switch 5' adaptor carrying 12 random nucleotides introduced a unique molecular identifier onto each TCR beta cDNA molecule. At least 2.5 million CDR3-containing paired-end reads were obtained from each sample. First-strand cDNA synthesis was performed from all RNA using the Mint cDNA synthesis kit, with priming by a TRBC-specific oligonucleotide. Following uracil-DNA glycosylase treatment, all cDNA underwent a first 18-cycle PCR with the universal primers M1SS and BC2_uni_R. The authors' analysis ran thus. For normalization, 1 million high-quality reads were randomly selected from each sample, with every read carrying a distinct molecular identifier. Instead of being binned into consensus sequences, reads with shared molecular identifiers were discarded. MiTCR, with a Q25 quality threshold and the strictest error-elimination algorithm, was used for CDR3 identification, clonotype clustering and error correction. A nonparametric unseen species model using Euler transformation provided a lower-bound estimate of total TCR beta diversity. Through fastp at Q25 and MiXCR, TCRdb rebuilt clones from the public reads, retaining in-frame beta chains. Every CDR3 protein is listed once, alongside the most common genes and DNA of its rows. TCRdb's processing, not the study's, gives the V and J calls here. This sample has more than 900,000 distinct CDR3 sequences in its table, and almost 30% of those were observed once. Clones ranked in the top ten supply roughly 10% of the sample.

The donors were roughly 39 Caucasian individuals from Russia, aged roughly 6 to 90 years, who were systemically healthy. Approximately 9.7 milliliters of peripheral blood were drawn from each donor into EDTA-treated Vacutainer tubes. Ficoll-Paque density-gradient centrifugation was used to isolate PBMCs, with at least 6.5 million obtained per sample. Total RNA, at least 5.5 micrograms per sample, was extracted from PBMCs with Trizol reagent. For every donor, an aliquot of PBMCs went through flow cytometry to measure the percentages of naive CD45RAhigh/CD27high T cells. The data were also submitted as part of a second study, on T cells of mothers and their children. The other study reports the following: Donors were nine systemically healthy Caucasian individuals: three mothers and their six children. cDNA synthesis consumed the entire amount of extracted RNA, loaded at 1.5 ug RNA in each 15 ul reaction. In the second PCR, the M1S primer added sample barcodes and 2-4 random nucleotides. Over 8 million TCR beta CDR3 reads were obtained for each mother, and approximately 3.2 million reads were obtained for each child. Thymic selection shapes the output of TCR recombination in a similar way in related and unrelated pairs, and inherited differences have a minor effect. Normalized repertoire overlap was always slightly but never significantly higher in related than unrelated mother-child pairs. With a sensitivity of 90 to 100 clones per million clonotypes, no persistent microchimeric T cell clones were detected. The study used deep NGS to compare TCR beta repertoires of mothers and children, seeking features distinguishing related mother-child pairs from unrelated individuals. Mothers averaged roughly 36 +/- 4 years of age and children averaged roughly 11 +/- 4 years. After adapter ligation was performed with NEBNext reagents, the libraries were sequenced on an Illumina HiSeq 2000 with 100+100 nt paired-end reads. To prevent cross-contamination, the mother and child libraries were prepared a month apart and were sequenced in separate runs. For each donor, between about 500,000 and 2,000,000 distinct TCR beta clonotypes were identified. Naive TCR beta clonotypes were estimated from low-frequency clonotypes matched to each donor's FACS-determined naive share, without sorting.

Sequenced: blood. The V gene is TRBV7-7 and the J gene is TRBJ2-1; TRBD1 matches 12 bases in the middle. The receptor was derived from a middle-aged woman in good health. The DNA sequence is as follows: TGTGCTAGCAGCCTAAGACCCCCGGGACAGGGGGCAAGGAGCTCCTACAATGAGCAGTTCTTC. Protein translation: CASSLRPPGQGARSSYNEQFF.